A selection of T cell receptor beta chains follows, all from one sample in a study of T cell responses to AZD1222 COVID-19 vaccine. Here immunoSEQ multiplex PCR was the method, and the copy in TCRdb shows in-frame clones only, minus some. The data contain approximately 130,000 clones, 75% to 90% of them singletons. Sequencing used peripheral blood, obtained on day 0 of AZD1222 vaccination. These receptors were collected from an adult in good health. Both conserved end residues are part of each CDR3.

v_gene: TRBV27
j_gene: TRBJ2-7
CDR3aa: CASRRDRDHEQYF

v_gene: TRBV14
j_gene: TRBJ1-6
CDR3aa: CASSQSGDNSPLHF

v_gene: TRBV9
j_gene: TRBJ1-1
CDR3aa: CASSVAPNTEAFF

v_gene: TRBV10-3
j_gene: TRBJ2-3
CDR3aa: CAISESRGVGTDTQYF

v_gene: TRBV7-2
j_gene: TRBJ1-2
CDR3aa: CASSASTFYGYTF

v_gene: TRBV19
j_gene: TRBJ1-4
CDR3aa: CASSRGVSQDPKKLFF

v_gene: TRBV4-2
j_gene: TRBJ2-5
CDR3aa: CASSQETGQETQYF

v_gene: TRBV5-6
j_gene: TRBJ2-4
CDR3aa: CASSLVRGKNIQYF

v_gene: TRBV29-1
j_gene: TRBJ1-1
CDR3aa: CSVVLNTEAFF

v_gene: TRBV24-1
j_gene: TRBJ2-1
CDR3aa: CATSLTANYNEQFF

v_gene: TRBV5-6
j_gene: TRBJ1-6
CDR3aa: CASSLGFGTTNSPLHF

v_gene: TRBV6-5
j_gene: TRBJ1-6
CDR3aa: CASMVGQPNSPLHF

v_gene: TRBV6-5
j_gene: TRBJ2-3
CDR3aa: CASSYWRGEGDTQYF

v_gene: TRBV12-3/TRBV12-4
j_gene: TRBJ1-1
CDR3aa: CASKGQQNTEAFF

v_gene: TRBV11-3
j_gene: TRBJ1-5
CDR3aa: CASSLGRVQPQHF

v_gene: TRBV29-1
j_gene: TRBJ2-3
CDR3aa: CSVVLDTQYF

v_gene: TRBV5-1
j_gene: TRBJ2-5
CDR3aa: CASSPTSGDAETQYF

v_gene: TRBV5-1
j_gene: TRBJ2-7
CDR3aa: CASSASGETYEQYF

v_gene: TRBV4-2
j_gene: TRBJ2-3
CDR3aa: CASSPGVAGGPFTDTQYF

v_gene: TRBV5-5
j_gene: TRBJ1-6
CDR3aa: CASSLTVSSYNSPLHF

v_gene: TRBV6-2/TRBV6-3
j_gene: TRBJ2-7
CDR3aa: CASSTLIISGSSYEQYF

v_gene: TRBV19
j_gene: TRBJ2-1
CDR3aa: CASSIEPPSKREAVPSSYNEQFF

v_gene: TRBV28
j_gene: TRBJ1-6
CDR3aa: CASSNAGSYNSPLHF

v_gene: TRBV2
j_gene: TRBJ2-7
CDR3aa: CASSEVVGVGRGNEQYF

v_gene: TRBV7-2
j_gene: TRBJ2-7
CDR3aa: CASSWTSGGVFYEQYF

v_gene: TRBV3-1/TRBV3-2
j_gene: TRBJ1-2
CDR3aa: CASSQGYRESRGYTF

v_gene: TRBV6-5
j_gene: TRBJ2-6
CDR3aa: CASSYSTTSGGVLTF

v_gene: TRBV7-9
j_gene: TRBJ2-2
CDR3aa: CASSPPIRNGELFF

v_gene: TRBV2
j_gene: TRBJ1-2
CDR3aa: CASDRDSPQANYGYTF